A selection of T cell receptor beta chains follows, all from one sample in a study of T cell responses to AZD1222 COVID-19 vaccine. Profiling relied on immunoSEQ multiplex PCR, and the TCRdb table lists in-frame clones only, not all of them. Of about 180,000 clones in the sample, nearly 95% are singletons; the top ten hold roughly 2%. Material: peripheral blood, obtained 28 days after the second AZD1222 dose. Receptor source: an adult who received the AZD1222 COVID-19 vaccine. The conserved cysteine and the conserved F or W are not part of the CDR3 here.

CDR3 length,J gene,V gene,CDR3 protein
12,TRBJ2-2,TRBV15,ATSSTGATGELF
12,TRBJ1-1,TRBV5-4,ASSPRGGGTEAF
12,TRBJ2-5,TRBV29-1,SVQGTVQKETQY
14,TRBJ2-2,TRBV18,ASTARQGANTGELF
14,TRBJ2-2,TRBV6-2/TRBV6-3,ASSARGHGDTGELF
13,TRBJ1-5,TRBV6-1,ASSEAAGSNQPQH
10,TRBJ2-7,TRBV12-3/TRBV12-4,ASGTGTYEQY
14,TRBJ1-5,TRBV7-9,ASSLSGQGWSQPQH
15,TRBJ2-3,TRBV4-2,ASSQEDLKGSTDTQY
11,TRBJ2-7,TRBV6-5,ASSDPPGWEQY
13,TRBJ1-5,TRBV6-5,ASSMDHSESQPQH
10,TRBJ2-7,TRBV3-1/TRBV3-2,ASSRVSYEQY
12,TRBJ1-1,TRBV10-3,AITRDMGNTEAF
14,TRBJ2-1,TRBV5-1,ASSTRTSGRAIEQF
12,TRBJ2-5,TRBV4-1,ASSQDRTGETQY
14,TRBJ2-3,TRBV28,ASSSPGRGSTDTQY